One T cell receptor beta chain is described in this entry. The data derive from a study of shared T cell receptors in the human thymus. Using immunoSEQ multiplex PCR, the repertoire was profiled, and TCRdb retains in-frame clones only, with some absent. Of approximately 490,000 clones in the sample, 75% to 85% were seen once. This CDR3 has 13 residues. Trimming took 2 bases from V and 4 from J; bases not matched to a gene: 2. CDR1 and CDR2 from the germline V gene are MNHNY and SVGAGI (reference sequence). The same sample was also used in a study of human thymus T cells.

The specimen sequenced was thymocytes. The chain has TRBV6-6 and TRBJ2-7, with 7 bases identical to TRBD1. The sequence was collected from a boy less than two years old with a congenital heart defect. CDR3 DNA: TGTGCCAGCAGTTACCCGGACAGGTACGAGCAGTACTTC. Translated, it gives CASSYPDRYEQYF.